This T cell receptor (beta chain) emerged from a study of beta chain features in type 1 diabetes. The sequenced template was cDNA made from the entire isolated RNA. Sequenced naive, central memory and regulatory T cell samples produced an average of around 3.5 million reads. Generated by immunoSEQ multiplex PCR, the TCRdb table keeps only in-frame clones and is missing some. The table records about 410,000 clones, roughly 13% of them present only once. General study results and limits: Patients' naive, central memory and regulatory TCRB repertoires appeared more alike than those of healthy donors. TCRB CDR3s from Type 1 diabetes patients were moderately but significantly shorter in all four CD4+ subsets.

This clone was seen a few times. The antigen is not known. Sorted cells reached over 95% purity in every population. This TCR derives from a man in his thirties or forties in good health. Sequencing used naive CD4+ T cells from blood.

The CDR3: CASTHLGGRGEKLFF. As DNA, the CDR3 is TGTGCCAGCACCCACCTCGGGGGGCGAGGTGAAAAACTGTTTTTT. The chain has TRBV25-1 and TRBJ1-4; weak D call: TRBD1 (6 bases). Trimming stripped 7 bases from V and 7 bases from J, with 19 bases between. This CDR3 has 15 residues. Germline V gene data show CDR1 as MGHDK and CDR2 as SYGVNS.